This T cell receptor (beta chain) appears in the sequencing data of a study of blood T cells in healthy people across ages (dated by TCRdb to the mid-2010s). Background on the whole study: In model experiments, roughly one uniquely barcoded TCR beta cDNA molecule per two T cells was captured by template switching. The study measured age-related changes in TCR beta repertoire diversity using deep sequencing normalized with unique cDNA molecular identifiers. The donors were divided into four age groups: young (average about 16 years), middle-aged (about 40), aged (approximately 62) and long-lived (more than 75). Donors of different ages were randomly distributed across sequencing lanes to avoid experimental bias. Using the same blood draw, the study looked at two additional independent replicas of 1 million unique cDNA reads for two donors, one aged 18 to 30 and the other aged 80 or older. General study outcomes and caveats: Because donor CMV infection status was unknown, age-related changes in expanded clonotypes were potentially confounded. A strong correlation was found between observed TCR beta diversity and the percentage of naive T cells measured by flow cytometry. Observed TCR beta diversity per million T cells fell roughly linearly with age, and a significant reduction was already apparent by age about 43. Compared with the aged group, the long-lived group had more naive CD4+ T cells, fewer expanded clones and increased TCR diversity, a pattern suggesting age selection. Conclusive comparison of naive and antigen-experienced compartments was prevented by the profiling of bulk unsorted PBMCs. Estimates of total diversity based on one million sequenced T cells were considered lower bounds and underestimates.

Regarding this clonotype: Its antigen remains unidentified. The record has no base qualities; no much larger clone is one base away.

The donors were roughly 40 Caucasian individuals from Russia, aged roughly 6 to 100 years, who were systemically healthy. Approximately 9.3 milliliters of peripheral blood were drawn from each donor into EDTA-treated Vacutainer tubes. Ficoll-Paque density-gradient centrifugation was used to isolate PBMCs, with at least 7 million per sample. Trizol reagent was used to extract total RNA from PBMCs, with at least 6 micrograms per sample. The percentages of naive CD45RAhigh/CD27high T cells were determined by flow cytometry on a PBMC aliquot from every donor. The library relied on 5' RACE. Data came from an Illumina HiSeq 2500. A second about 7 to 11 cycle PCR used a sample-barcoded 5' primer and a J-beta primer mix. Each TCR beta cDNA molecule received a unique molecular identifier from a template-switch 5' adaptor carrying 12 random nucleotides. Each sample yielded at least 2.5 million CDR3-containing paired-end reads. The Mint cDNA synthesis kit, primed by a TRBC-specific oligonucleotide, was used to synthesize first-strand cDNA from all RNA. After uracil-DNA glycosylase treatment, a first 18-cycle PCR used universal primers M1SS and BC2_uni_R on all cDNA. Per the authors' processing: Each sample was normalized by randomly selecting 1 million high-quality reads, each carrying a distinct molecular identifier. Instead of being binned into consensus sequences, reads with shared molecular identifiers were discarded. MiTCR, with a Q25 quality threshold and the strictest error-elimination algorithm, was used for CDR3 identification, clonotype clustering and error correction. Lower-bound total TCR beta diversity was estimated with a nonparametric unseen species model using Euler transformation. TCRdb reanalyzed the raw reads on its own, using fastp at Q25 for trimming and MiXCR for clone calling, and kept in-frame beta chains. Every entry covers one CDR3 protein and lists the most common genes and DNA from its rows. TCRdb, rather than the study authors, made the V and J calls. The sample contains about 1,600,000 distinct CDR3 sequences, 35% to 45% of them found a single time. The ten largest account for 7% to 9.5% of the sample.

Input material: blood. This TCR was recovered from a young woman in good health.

The encoded CDR3 is CASHSRANTGELFF. The base sequence is TGTGCCAGTCACAGCCGCGCGAACACCGGGGAGCTGTTTTTT. The rearranged chain carries TRBV3-1 and TRBJ2-2, with the D gene uncertain. CDR1 and CDR2 were assigned from the germline V gene (reference sequence) as LGHDT and YNNKEL. Including the terminal cysteine and phenylalanine, the CDR3 comprises 14 residues. Of the read, only the CDR3 DNA is kept; its 42 bases are in frame from base 1. A distance of 11 bases separates the germline ends of V and J, which lose 9 bases and 0 bases respectively.